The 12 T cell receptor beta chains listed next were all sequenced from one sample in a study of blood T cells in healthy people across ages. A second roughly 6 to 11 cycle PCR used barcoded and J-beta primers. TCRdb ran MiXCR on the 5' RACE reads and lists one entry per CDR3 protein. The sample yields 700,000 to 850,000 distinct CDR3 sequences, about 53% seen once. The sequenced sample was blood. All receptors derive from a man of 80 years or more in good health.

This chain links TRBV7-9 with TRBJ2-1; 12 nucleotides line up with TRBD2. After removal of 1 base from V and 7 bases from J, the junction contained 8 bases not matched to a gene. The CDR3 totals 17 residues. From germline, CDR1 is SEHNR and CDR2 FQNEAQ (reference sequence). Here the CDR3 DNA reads TGTGCCAGCAGCTTAGTGCGGAGACTAGCGGGAGCAAATGAGCAGTTCTTC. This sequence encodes CASSLVRRLAGANEQFF.

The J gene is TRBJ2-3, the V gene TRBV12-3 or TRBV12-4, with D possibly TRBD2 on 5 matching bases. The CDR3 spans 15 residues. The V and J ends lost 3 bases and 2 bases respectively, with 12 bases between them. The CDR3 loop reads CASSFKERITDTQYF. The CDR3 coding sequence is TGTGCCAGCAGTTTTAAAGAGCGGATCACAGATACGCAGTATTTT.

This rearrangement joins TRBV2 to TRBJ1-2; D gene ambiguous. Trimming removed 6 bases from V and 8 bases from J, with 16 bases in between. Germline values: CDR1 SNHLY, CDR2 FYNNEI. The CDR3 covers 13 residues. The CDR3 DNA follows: TGTGCCAGCAGCCCCGGTTTTAGCGGGGGCTACACCTTC. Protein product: CASSPGFSGGYTF.

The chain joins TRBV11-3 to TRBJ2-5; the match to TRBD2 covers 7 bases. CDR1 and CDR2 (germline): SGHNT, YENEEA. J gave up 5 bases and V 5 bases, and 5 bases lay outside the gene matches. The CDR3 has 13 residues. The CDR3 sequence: CASSRGGDETQYF. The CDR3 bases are TGTGCCAGCAGCCGGGGAGGGGATGAGACCCAGTACTTC.

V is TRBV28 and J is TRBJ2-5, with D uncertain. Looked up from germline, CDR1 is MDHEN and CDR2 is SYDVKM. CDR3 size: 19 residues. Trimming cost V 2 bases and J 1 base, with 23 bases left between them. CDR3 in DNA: TGTGCCAGCAGTTTACCCCACCTTATCCCCTCACCGAGCCAAGAGACCCAGTACTTC. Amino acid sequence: CASSLPHLIPSPSQETQYF.

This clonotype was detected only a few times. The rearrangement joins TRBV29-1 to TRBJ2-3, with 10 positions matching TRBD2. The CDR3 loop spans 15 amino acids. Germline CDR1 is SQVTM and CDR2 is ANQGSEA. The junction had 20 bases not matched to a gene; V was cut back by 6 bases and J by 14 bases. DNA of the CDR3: TGCAGCGTGGGAGTAGCGGGAGGAGGTCACAGATACGCGTATTTT. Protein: CSVGVAGGGHRYAYF.

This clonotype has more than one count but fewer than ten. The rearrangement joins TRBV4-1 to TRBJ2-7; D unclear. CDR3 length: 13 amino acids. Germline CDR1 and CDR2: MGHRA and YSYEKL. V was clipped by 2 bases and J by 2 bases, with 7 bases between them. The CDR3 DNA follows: TGCGCCAGCAGCCAATCGACGCCCTACGAGCAGTACTTC. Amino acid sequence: CASSQSTPYEQYF.

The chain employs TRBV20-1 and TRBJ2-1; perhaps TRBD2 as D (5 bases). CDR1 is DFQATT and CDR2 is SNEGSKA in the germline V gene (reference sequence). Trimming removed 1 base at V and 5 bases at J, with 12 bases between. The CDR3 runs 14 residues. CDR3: CSARAPRGNNEQFF. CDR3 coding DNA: TGCAGTGCTAGAGCCCCCCGGGGAAACAATGAGCAGTTCTTC.

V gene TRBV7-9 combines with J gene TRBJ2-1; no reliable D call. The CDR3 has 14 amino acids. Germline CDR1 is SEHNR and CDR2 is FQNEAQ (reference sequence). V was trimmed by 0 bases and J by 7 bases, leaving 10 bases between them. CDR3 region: CASSLAGNGNEQFF. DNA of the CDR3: TGTGCCAGCAGCTTAGCAGGGAATGGGAATGAGCAGTTCTTC.

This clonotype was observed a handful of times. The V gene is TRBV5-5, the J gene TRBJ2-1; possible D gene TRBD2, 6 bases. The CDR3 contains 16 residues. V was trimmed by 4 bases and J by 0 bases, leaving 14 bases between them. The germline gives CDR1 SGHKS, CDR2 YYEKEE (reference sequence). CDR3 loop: CASSGGLPSSYNEQFF. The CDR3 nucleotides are TGTGCCAGCAGCGGGGGACTCCCGAGCTCCTACAATGAGCAGTTCTTC.

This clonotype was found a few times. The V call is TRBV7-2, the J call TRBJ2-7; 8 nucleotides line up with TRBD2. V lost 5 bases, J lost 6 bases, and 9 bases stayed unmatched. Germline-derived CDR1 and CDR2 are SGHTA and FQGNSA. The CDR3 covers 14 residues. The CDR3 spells CASSPGTRNGEQYF. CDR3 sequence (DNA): TGTGCCAGCAGCCCCGGGACTAGGAACGGCGAGCAGTACTTC.

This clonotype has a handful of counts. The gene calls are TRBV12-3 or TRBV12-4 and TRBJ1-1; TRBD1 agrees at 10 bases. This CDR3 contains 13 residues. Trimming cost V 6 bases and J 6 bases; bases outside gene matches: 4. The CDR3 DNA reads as TGTGCCAGCAGGACAGGGGGCAACGCTGAAGCTTTCTTT. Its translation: CASRTGGNAEAFF.